Listed below are T cell receptor beta chains from one sample, sequenced in a study of neoadjuvant anti-PD-1 for oral cavity cancer. Using immunoSEQ multiplex PCR, the repertoire was profiled, and TCRdb retains in-frame clones only, with some absent. This sample has 84,000 or so clones, with 84% found just once. The material was PBMCs, obtained before nivolumab (anti-PD-1) treatment. All receptors come from a person between 35 and 79 years old with oral cavity squamous cell carcinoma. CDR3s include the opening cysteine and the closing phenylalanine or tryptophan. Fields, in order: clone size, CDR3 length, J gene, V gene, CDR3 protein. The size field is filled for only some rows; it gives once, few, many or a size class.

clone_size: .
cdr3_length: 15
j_call: TRBJ1-1
v_call: TRBV19
cdr3_aa: CASTTVGAGDTEAFF

clone_size: .
cdr3_length: 17
j_call: TRBJ2-4
v_call: TRBV29-1
cdr3_aa: CSVPSGTGGAVRDIQYF

clone_size: .
cdr3_length: 18
j_call: TRBJ2-1
v_call: TRBV29-1
cdr3_aa: CSVPTGSQSWSSYNEQFF

clone_size: .
cdr3_length: 15
j_call: TRBJ2-3
v_call: TRBV5-6
cdr3_aa: CASSPSGEGADTQYF

clone_size: many
cdr3_length: 13
j_call: TRBJ1-2
v_call: TRBV27
cdr3_aa: CASSLQGAGGYTF

clone_size: once
cdr3_length: 14
j_call: TRBJ2-1
v_call: TRBV10-2
cdr3_aa: CASSEGRARYEQFF

clone_size: .
cdr3_length: 12
j_call: TRBJ2-5
v_call: TRBV28
cdr3_aa: CASSPRRETQYF

clone_size: .
cdr3_length: 11
j_call: TRBJ2-7
v_call: TRBV20-1
cdr3_aa: CSASGSYEQYF

clone_size: .
cdr3_length: 14
j_call: TRBJ1-1
v_call: TRBV11-2
cdr3_aa: CASSLTESNTEAFF

clone_size: .
cdr3_length: 13
j_call: TRBJ2-5
v_call: TRBV19
cdr3_aa: CASSDSGQETQYF

clone_size: .
cdr3_length: 14
j_call: TRBJ2-3
v_call: TRBV25-1
cdr3_aa: CASSGPFNTDTQYF

clone_size: .
cdr3_length: 16
j_call: TRBJ2-7
v_call: TRBV9
cdr3_aa: CASSVREAGPSYEQYF

clone_size: .
cdr3_length: 15
j_call: TRBJ2-1
v_call: TRBV28
cdr3_aa: CASRAGGATYNEQFF

clone_size: few
cdr3_length: 15
j_call: TRBJ2-7
v_call: TRBV5-4
cdr3_aa: CASSLGTGPTYEQYF

clone_size: once
cdr3_length: 13
j_call: TRBJ1-1
v_call: TRBV2
cdr3_aa: CASSEHIDTEAFF

clone_size: .
cdr3_length: 16
j_call: TRBJ2-5
v_call: TRBV5-1
cdr3_aa: CASSLAASGRKETQYF

clone_size: .
cdr3_length: 15
j_call: TRBJ2-5
v_call: TRBV5-6
cdr3_aa: CASIGLAGAAETQYF

clone_size: few
cdr3_length: 16
j_call: TRBJ2-2
v_call: TRBV27
cdr3_aa: CASSLLAGSNTGELFF

clone_size: once
cdr3_length: 15
j_call: TRBJ1-4
v_call: TRBV15
cdr3_aa: CATSREDGDREKLFF

clone_size: .
cdr3_length: 14
j_call: TRBJ2-1
v_call: TRBV2
cdr3_aa: CASSGTHAYNEQFF

clone_size: .
cdr3_length: 12
j_call: TRBJ2-5
v_call: TRBV19
cdr3_aa: CASSTPGGTQYF

clone_size: .
cdr3_length: 13
j_call: TRBJ1-1
v_call: TRBV2
cdr3_aa: CASSELGTREAFF

clone_size: once
cdr3_length: 15
j_call: TRBJ1-4
v_call: TRBV6-5
cdr3_aa: CASSYSIGFNEKLFF

clone_size: few
cdr3_length: 17
j_call: TRBJ1-1
v_call: TRBV7-8
cdr3_aa: CASSSSPPQGLNTEAFF

clone_size: .
cdr3_length: 15
j_call: TRBJ2-1
v_call: TRBV10-2
cdr3_aa: CASSRERDSYNEQFF

clone_size: once
cdr3_length: 13
j_call: TRBJ1-5
v_call: TRBV2
cdr3_aa: CASSEALGQPQHF

clone_size: .
cdr3_length: 13
j_call: TRBJ1-1
v_call: TRBV30
cdr3_aa: CAWSAQENTEAFF

clone_size: .
cdr3_length: 14
j_call: TRBJ2-7
v_call: TRBV5-1
cdr3_aa: CASSLGAEVDEQYF

clone_size: few
cdr3_length: 14
j_call: TRBJ1-2
v_call: TRBV2
cdr3_aa: CASSVTGELYGYTF

clone_size: few
cdr3_length: 16
j_call: TRBJ1-2
v_call: TRBV2
cdr3_aa: CASSESGGRVTLGYTF

clone_size: .
cdr3_length: 12
j_call: TRBJ1-4
v_call: TRBV6-1
cdr3_aa: CASRGSHEKLFF

clone_size: .
cdr3_length: 15
j_call: TRBJ2-5
v_call: TRBV10-3
cdr3_aa: CAISEPGQGGKTQYF

clone_size: .
cdr3_length: 12
j_call: TRBJ2-7
v_call: TRBV2
cdr3_aa: CASSQTSYEQYF

clone_size: .
cdr3_length: 14
j_call: TRBJ2-1
v_call: TRBV6-1
cdr3_aa: CASSVGDRPHEQFF

clone_size: .
cdr3_length: 14
j_call: TRBJ1-1
v_call: TRBV4-1
cdr3_aa: CASSQGTVNTEAFF